These 30 T cell receptor beta chains were sequenced from one sample in a study of blood T cell repertoires in COVID-19. Using immunoSEQ multiplex PCR, the repertoire was profiled, and TCRdb retains in-frame clones only, with some absent. The table includes 300,000 to 450,000 clones, roughly 85% detected once. The material sequenced was peripheral blood. These receptors came from a young woman with acute or convalescent COVID-19.

This rearrangement joins TRBV6-5 to TRBJ2-1, with D possibly matching TRBD2 (5 bases). The CDR3 is 15 residues long. Germline-derived CDR1 and CDR2 are MNHEY and SVGAGI. Trimming took off 5 bases at V and 9 bases at J, with 20 bases between the two ends. As DNA, the CDR3 is TGTGCCAGCAGTCCCCATCGACTAAAATACGGTGAGCAGTTCTTC. Its translation: CASSPHRLKYGEQFF.

The V and J genes are TRBV4-2 and TRBJ1-6; D possibly corresponds to TRBD1 (5 bases). The germline V gene has CDR1 LGHNA and CDR2 YNFKEQ. The CDR3 has 13 residues. The V end lost 0 bases, the J end lost 12 bases, and 9 bases lay between the germline ends. DNA of the CDR3: TGTGCCAGCAGCCAAGATAGGGGCCGACCCCTCCACTTT. This gives the protein CASSQDRGRPLHF.

V is TRBV19 and J is TRBJ1-5; D not resolved. This CDR3 is built from 15 residues. Trimming removed 3 bases from V and 2 bases from J, with 11 bases in between. CDR1 is LNHDA and CDR2 is SQIVND in the germline V gene (reference sequence). The CDR3 DNA reads as TGTGCCAGTAGTATTATGGAGAGTCGCAATCAGCCCCAGCATTTT. It specifies CASSIMESRNQPQHF.

V gene TRBV5-6 combines with J gene TRBJ1-2; possibly TRBD1 for D (5 bases). Germline CDR1 is SGHDT and CDR2 is YYEEEE. The CDR3 is made up of 13 amino acids. V was trimmed by 4 bases and J by 7 bases, leaving 14 bases between them. CDR3 in DNA: TGTGCCAGCAGCCGCCCGGGGGTCAGTGGCTACACCTTC. It is translated as CASSRPGVSGYTF.

The V gene is TRBV27, the J gene TRBJ1-1; 7 nucleotides match TRBD1. The ends lost 6 bases at V and 1 base at J; junction bases unmatched: 8. The CDR3 totals 15 residues. Germline V gene data show CDR1 as MNHEY and CDR2 as SMNVEV (reference sequence). The CDR3 coding sequence is TGTGCCAGCAGAATTAACGAGGGGGCGAACACTGAAGCTTTCTTT. Its translation: CASRINEGANTEAFF.

This clone was seen just once. V is TRBV3-1 (or the pseudogene TRBV3-2) and J is TRBJ1-4; D might be TRBD1 (5 bases). Trimming stripped 3 bases from V and 4 bases from J, with 12 bases between. Germline V CDR1 and CDR2: LGHDT, YNNKEL (reference sequence). This CDR3 contains 15 residues. CDR3 nucleotides: TGTGCCAGCAGCCAGGCCGACAGCCGTAATGAAAAACTGTTTTTT. It is translated as CASSQADSRNEKLFF.

The CDR3: CASTLRKPTGRMETQYF. In DNA form, the CDR3 reads TGTGCCAGCACCCTCCGAAAACCGACAGGGCGGATGGAGACCCAGTACTTC. The chain joins TRBV28 to TRBJ2-5, with 7 bases that match TRBD1. With V trimmed by 7 bases and J by 5 bases, 19 bases remained unmatched. CDR3 length: 17 residues. The germline CDR1 and CDR2 sequences are MDHEN and SYDVKM.

This rearrangement joins TRBV3-1 (or the pseudogene TRBV3-2) to TRBJ1-1; D call uncertain. Germline assignment: CDR1 LGHDT and CDR2 YNNKEL (reference sequence). The CDR3 covers 17 residues. The V end lost 0 bases, the J end lost 0 bases, and 14 bases lay between the germline ends. The DNA of the CDR3 is TGTGCCAGCAGCCAAGATTTTAGACTGACCATGAACACTGAAGCTTTCTTT. As protein: CASSQDFRLTMNTEAFF.

The chain recombines TRBV5-1 with TRBJ2-1, with 8 bases aligning to TRBD1. There are 14 residues in the CDR3. J lost 7 bases, V lost 3 bases, and 6 bases had no gene match. Germline lookup yields CDR1 SGHRS and CDR2 YFSETQ. This chain's CDR3 is CASSSGTGGNEQFF. The CDR3, as DNA: TGCGCCAGCAGCTCCGGGACAGGAGGAAATGAGCAGTTCTTC.

This clone was seen once. V usage is TRBV19 and J usage is TRBJ1-1; tentative D call: TRBD1 (6 bases). In germline, CDR1 is LNHDA, CDR2 SQIVND (reference sequence). The CDR3 is 15 residues long. Between the trimmed V and J ends, which lost 4 bases and 1 base, there was a span of 13 bases. CDR3 region: CASSSAGTTNTEAFF. The DNA for the CDR3 is TGTGCCAGTAGTAGTGCCGGGACAACGAACACTGAAGCTTTCTTT.

V is TRBV5-1 and J is TRBJ2-3; TRBD1 matches 7 bases. This CDR3 comprises 15 residues. CDR1 is SGHRS, CDR2 YFSETQ, per germline. V dropped 2 bases and J dropped 2; count of bases not matched to a gene: 5. The DNA of the CDR3 is TGCGCCAGCAGCTTCAAGACAGGGCCCACAGATACGCAGTATTTT. Protein: CASSFKTGPTDTQYF.

This rearrangement joins TRBV18 to TRBJ2-1, with a possible D match to TRBD2 (6 bases). Trimming cost V 3 bases and J 5 bases, with 14 bases left between them. CDR1 KGHSH and CDR2 LQKENI come from the germline V gene. The CDR3 spans 15 residues. CDR3 in amino acids: CASSPGLRANNEQFF. The DNA for the CDR3 is TGTGCCAGCTCACCGGGACTCCGGGCCAACAATGAGCAGTTCTTC. The full variable domain, rest sourced from reference TRBV18 and TRBJ2-1, is NAGVMQNPRHLVRRRGQEARLRCSPMKGHSHVYWYRQLPEEGLKFMVYLQKENIIDESGMPKERFSAEFPKEGPSILRIQQVVRGDSAAYFCASSPGLRANNEQFFGPGTRLTVL.

This clone occurred a few times. The chain uses TRBV12-5 and TRBJ1-4; the D gene is possibly TRBD1 (6 bases). Germline CDR1 reads LGHNT; CDR2 reads FRNRAP. This CDR3 has 16 residues. The V end was cut by 0 bases, the J end by 2 bases, with 10 bases between. CDR3 in DNA: TGTGCTAGTGGTTTGGTACTTGGACAGACTAATGAAAAACTGTTTTTT. Its protein product is CASGLVLGQTNEKLFF. The full variable domain, with the rest looked up from reference TRBV12-5 and TRBJ1-4, is DARVTQTPRHKVTEMGQEVTMRCQPILGHNTVFWYRQTMMQGLELLAYFRNRAPLDDSGMPKDRFSAEMPDATLATLKIQPSEPRDSAVYFCASGLVLGQTNEKLFFGSGTQLSVL.

This chain joins TRBV13 and TRBJ1-1, with a weak D call TRBD1 (5 bases). Per germline, CDR1 PRHDT and CDR2 FYEKMQ (reference sequence). Trimming stripped 0 bases from V and 0 bases from J, with 11 bases between. The CDR3 is made up of 16 amino acids. CDR3 coding DNA: TGTGCCAGCAGCTTAGGCCCCAGGGCCATGAACACTGAAGCTTTCTTT. This codes for CASSLGPRAMNTEAFF. The full variable domain, with the rest looked up from reference TRBV13 and TRBJ1-1, is AAGVIQSPRHLIKEKRETATLKCYPIPRHDTVYWYQQGPGQDPQFLISFYEKMQSDKGSIPDRFSAQQFSDYHSELNMSSLELGDSALYFCASSLGPRAMNTEAFFGQGTRLTVV.

This chain uses TRBV27 with TRBJ2-3; 9 bases are a match to TRBD2. This CDR3 contains 13 residues. The V segment lost 5 bases and the J segment 5 bases; nucleotides outside the gene matches: 2. The V gene's germline CDR1 is MNHEY and CDR2 SMNVEV (reference sequence). The CDR3 here is CASSLLAGDTQYF. CDR3 nucleotides: TGTGCCAGCAGTCTACTAGCGGGAGATACGCAGTATTTT.

The genes are TRBV3-1 (or the pseudogene TRBV3-2) and TRBJ1-4; D remains unclear. Germline CDR1 LGHDT, CDR2 YNNKEL (reference sequence). This CDR3 comprises 14 residues. V was clipped by 6 bases and J by 6 bases, with 14 bases between them. The CDR3 DNA reads as TGTGCCAGCAGTGCGATGAGGGAAGATGAAAAACTGTTTTTT. Translation gives CASSAMREDEKLFF.

The rearrangement uses TRBV5-5 and TRBJ2-7, with D possibly TRBD2 on 6 matching bases. V was clipped by 4 bases and J by 2 bases, with 19 bases between them. This CDR3 is built from 16 residues. CDR1 is SGHKS and CDR2 is YYEKEE in the germline V gene (reference sequence). CDR3 sequence (DNA): TGTGCCAGCAGCGCGCAAGGGACTTTCACTCCCTACGAGCAGTACTTC. Protein product: CASSAQGTFTPYEQYF. Full variable domain (outside the CDR3, taken from reference TRBV5-5 and TRBJ2-7): DAGVTQSPTHLIKTRGQQVTLRCSPISGHKSVSWYQQVLGQGPQFIFQYYEKEERGRGNFPDRFSARQFPNYSSELNVNALLLGDSALYLCASSAQGTFTPYEQYFGPGTRLTVT.

The gene calls are TRBV27 and TRBJ2-5, with a weak D call TRBD2 (6 bases). The germline gives CDR1 MNHEY, CDR2 SMNVEV (reference sequence). CDR3 length: 13 amino acids. Trimming left V 2 bases short and J 7 bases short, with 11 bases between. Here the CDR3 reads CASSLGGSGTQYF. CDR3 nucleotide sequence: TGTGCCAGCAGTTTAGGGGGGTCAGGGACCCAGTACTTC.

This clone appeared a single time. This chain links TRBV3-1 (or the pseudogene TRBV3-2) with TRBJ2-1; D is unresolved. Germline CDR1 reads LGHDT; CDR2 reads YNNKEL (reference sequence). V lost 0 bases and J 5 bases, leaving 17 bases between the germline ends. The CDR3 extends over 17 amino acids. The CDR3 loop is CASSQEPRVASNNEQFF. DNA of the CDR3: TGTGCCAGCAGCCAAGAGCCCCGAGTAGCTAGTAACAATGAGCAGTTCTTC.

The V call is TRBV5-1, the J call TRBJ2-3; 7 nucleotides match TRBD1. V shed 1 base and J 3 bases; nucleotides not matched to a gene: 5. Germline CDR1 and CDR2: SGHRS and YFSETQ. The CDR3 length is 15 residues. The DNA of the CDR3 is TGCGCCAGCAGCTTGAAGGGGGCGCCGACAGATACGCAGTATTTT. It is translated as CASSLKGAPTDTQYF.

This chain uses TRBV7-9 with TRBJ1-4, with 7 positions matching TRBD1. In germline, CDR1 is SEHNR, CDR2 FQNEAQ (reference sequence). The CDR3 extends over 16 amino acids. V was clipped by 4 bases and J by 2 bases; unmatched bases: 7. The CDR3 nucleotides are TGTGCCAGCAGCTCCCGGGACAGCGGCACTAATGAAAAACTGTTTTTT. Encoded protein: CASSSRDSGTNEKLFF.

V usage is TRBV11-2 and J usage is TRBJ1-4; the D is unclear. Germline-derived CDR1 and CDR2 are SGHAT and FQNNGV. V was cut by 5 bases and J by 2 bases, with 15 bases left in between. This CDR3 comprises 16 residues. This chain's CDR3 is CASSVQDGRTNEKLFF. For the CDR3, the DNA is TGTGCCAGCAGCGTCCAAGATGGGCGCACTAATGAAAAACTGTTTTTT.

About this clone: Other DNA sequences in this sample translate to the same CDR3. The rearrangement links TRBV27 to TRBJ1-5; a possible D gene is TRBD1 (5 bases). The CDR3 has 13 amino acids. The germline CDR1 and CDR2 sequences are MNHEY and SMNVEV (reference sequence). V was cut by 3 bases and J by 2 bases, with 5 bases left in between. CDR3 in DNA: TGTGCCAGCAGTTTCAGGGGCAATCAGCCCCAGCATTTT. It is translated as CASSFRGNQPQHF.

In this sample, this clone turned up once. The CDR3 loop reads CASSDTALRTGVSGNTIYF. CDR3 sequence (DNA): TGTGCCAGCAGTGACACTGCCCTCCGGACAGGGGTCTCTGGAAACACCATATATTTT. The V gene is TRBV6-1, the J gene TRBJ1-3; 9 bases are a match to TRBD1. The CDR3 runs 19 residues. Germline CDR1 and CDR2: MNHNS and SASEGT. V dropped 3 bases and J dropped 0; count of bases not matched to a gene: 12.

The gene calls are TRBV28 and TRBJ1-6, with 7 positions matching TRBD1. Looked up from germline, CDR1 is MDHEN and CDR2 is SYDVKM. This CDR3 region has 14 residues. After removal of 4 bases from V and 8 bases from J, the junction contained 5 bases not matched to a gene. CDR3 protein: CASSYGTDHSPLHF. The CDR3 DNA sequence: TGTGCCAGCAGTTATGGGACAGACCATTCACCCCTCCACTTT.

The chain recombines TRBV24-1 with TRBJ1-5; no reliable D call. Between the trimmed V and J ends, which lost 6 bases and 2 bases, there was a span of 16 bases. The CDR3 extends over 16 amino acids. Germline CDR1 KGHDR, CDR2 SFDVKD. This CDR3 is CATSRSRTGGNQPQHF. In DNA form, the CDR3 reads TGTGCCACCAGTAGGAGCCGGACCGGGGGCAATCAGCCCCAGCATTTT.

The rearrangement joins TRBV12-5 to TRBJ1-1; D gene uncertain. The CDR3 runs 16 residues. With 4 bases removed from V and 1 base from J, the gap between germline ends came to 16 bases. CDR1 and CDR2 (germline): LGHNT, FRNRAP. CDR3 bases: TGTGCTAGTGGTTCCCAGAGCAGTCGGGGGAACACTGAAGCTTTCTTT. It specifies CASGSQSSRGNTEAFF.

The chain employs TRBV19 and TRBJ1-2; TRBD1 agrees at 7 bases. Trimming removed 5 bases from V and 4 bases from J; junction bases left unmatched: 7. CDR1 and CDR2 (germline): LNHDA, SQIVND (reference sequence). There are 14 residues in the CDR3. The DNA for the CDR3 is TGTGCCAGTAGTCCACAGGACAGGTCCTATGGCTACACCTTC. Translation: CASSPQDRSYGYTF.

The chain recombines TRBV19 with TRBJ2-2; 7 positions agree with TRBD1. This CDR3 is 13 amino acids long. CDR1 and CDR2 from the germline V gene are LNHDA and SQIVND (reference sequence). J gave up 0 bases and V 9 bases, and 1 base lay outside the gene matches. This chain's CDR3 is CASTGANTGELFF. In DNA, the CDR3 is TGTGCCAGCACAGGGGCGAACACCGGGGAGCTGTTTTTT. Complete variable domain (other parts from reference TRBV19 and TRBJ2-2): DGGITQSPKYLFRKEGQNVTLSCEQNLNHDAMYWYRQDPGQGLRLIYYSQIVNDFQKGDIAEGYSVSREKKESFPLTVTSAQKNPTAFYLCASTGANTGELFFGEGSRLTVL.

This clone is a singleton in its sample. The gene calls are TRBV19 and TRBJ1-2; 9 bases match TRBD1. The CDR3 is made up of 14 amino acids. Germline V gives CDR1 LNHDA, CDR2 SQIVND (reference sequence). Trimming cost V 1 base and J 7 bases; bases outside gene matches: 4. CDR3: CASSIVGTGRGYTF. Written as DNA, the CDR3 is TGTGCCAGTAGTATAGTCGGGACAGGGCGTGGCTACACCTTC.